This TCR beta chain was observed in a study of graft-versus-host responses after intestinal transplantation. This CDR3 spans 16 amino acids. Per the germline V gene, CDR1 is SEHNR and CDR2 is FQNEAQ (reference sequence). The V segment lost 4 bases and the J segment 8 bases; nucleotides outside the gene matches: 8. Comments on this clone: Antigen: not known.

Study-wide results and limits: Early after transplant, HvG declines were associated with peak levels of circulating GvH clones.

Here immunoSEQ multiplex PCR was the method, and the copy in TCRdb shows in-frame clones only, minus some. Of approximately 93,000 clones detected, 92% appear once; the ten largest clones hold around 0.067%. The sequencing here drew on unstimulated CD8+ T cells sorted from spleen or lymph node cells, taken before transplant. The chain has TRBV7-9 and TRBJ2-1; 13 nucleotides align to TRBD2. The clonotype was recovered from a human donor who was the organ donor for an intestinal transplant. The CDR3 region is CASSSGLAGVVDEQFF. Here the CDR3 DNA reads TGTGCCAGCAGCTCCGGACTAGCGGGAGTTGTAGATGAGCAGTTCTTC.